The rows below give T cell receptor beta chains drawn from one sample of a study of blood T cell repertoires in COVID-19. The assay was immunoSEQ multiplex PCR, and TCRdb's table has in-frame clones only and misses some. The table has 250,000 or so clones, approximately 89% seen once. Sequenced sample: peripheral blood. All receptors come from a woman aged 35 to 49 who had recovered from COVID-19. CDR3s include the opening cysteine and the closing phenylalanine or tryptophan. D genes are given only for firm matches. The size field is filled for only some rows; it gives once, few, many or a size class.

V,length,D,J,size,DNA,CDR3
TRBV13,14,.,TRBJ1-1,.,TGTGCCAGCAGCTTAGAAGCAGGTCAAGCTGAAGCTTTCTTT,CASSLEAGQAEAFF
TRBV20-1,11,TRBD1,TRBJ1-1,.,TGCAGTGCGACAGGGGCGGTCGAAGCTTTCTTT,CSATGAVEAFF
TRBV19,13,.,TRBJ1-1,once,TGTGCCAGTAGTGGACAGCCTAACACTGAAGCTTTCTTT,CASSGQPNTEAFF
TRBV29-1,15,.,TRBJ1-4,few,TGCAGCGTTGTACCGCCCGGGACCGGGGGTGAAAAACTGTTTTTT,CSVVPPGTGGEKLFF
TRBV4-2,14,.,TRBJ1-5,.,TGTGCCAGCAGTCGCTCGGGGGGGGATCAGCCCCAGCATTTT,CASSRSGGDQPQHF
TRBV24-1,15,.,TRBJ2-1,.,TGTGCCACCAGTGATTGGACTATAAAGTACAATGAGCAGTTCTTC,CATSDWTIKYNEQFF
TRBV7-9,14,.,TRBJ2-3,.,TGTGCCAGCAGCTTGAGTACTCCTGTAGATACGCAGTATTTT,CASSLSTPVDTQYF
TRBV7-6,17,TRBD2,TRBJ2-3,few,TGTGCCAGCAGCTCGGGACTAGCGGGAGACTCCACAGATACGCAGTATTTT,CASSSGLAGDSTDTQYF
TRBV10-3,12,.,TRBJ1-2,.,TGTGCCATCAGTGAACGTCGAGAAGGCTACACCTTC,CAISERREGYTF
TRBV28,13,TRBD1,TRBJ1-2,once,TGTGCCAGTCGTCGGGACAGGGATTCCGGCTACACCTTC,CASRRDRDSGYTF
TRBV30,14,.,TRBJ1-4,.,TGTGCCTGGAGCGCTCTGACAGCTAATGAAAAACTGTTTTTT,CAWSALTANEKLFF
TRBV10-2,15,TRBD2,TRBJ2-5,.,TGCGCCAGCAGTGAACGGCTAGCGGGAGGAGAGACCCAGTACTTC,CASSERLAGGETQYF
TRBV2,13,.,TRBJ1-5,.,TGTGCCAGCAGCCCCGGACAGTTTCAGCCCCAGCATTTT,CASSPGQFQPQHF
TRBV5-1,17,TRBD1,TRBJ1-1,.,TGCGCCAGCAGCTCCTCCTCCCAACAGGGGGCCAGCACTGAAGCTTTCTTT,CASSSSSQQGASTEAFF
TRBV5-6,13,.,TRBJ2-3,.,TGTGCCAGCAATCGAGAAGGCACAGATACGCAGTATTTT,CASNREGTDTQYF
TRBV29-1,14,.,TRBJ1-1,.,TGCAGCGTTGAAATCTCAGGGAAGAACACTGAAGCTTTCTTT,CSVEISGKNTEAFF
TRBV5-5,15,.,TRBJ2-7,.,TGTGCCAGCAGCTTGGAAGGCGACACCGCCTACGAGCAGTACTTC,CASSLEGDTAYEQYF
TRBV19,13,.,TRBJ2-3,.,TGTGCCAGTAGTATGCGGGACACAGATACGCAGTATTTT,CASSMRDTDTQYF
TRBV18,16,.,TRBJ1-5,.,TGTGCCAGCTCACCACCCACGGTGAATAGCAATCAGCCCCAGCATTTT,CASSPPTVNSNQPQHF
TRBV4-3,20,TRBD2,TRBJ2-2,.,TGCGCCAGCAGCCAAGCCGATAGCGGGAGATTAGATAAGGGCACCGGGGAGCTGTTTTTT,CASSQADSGRLDKGTGELFF
TRBV3-1/TRBV3-2,16,TRBD1,TRBJ1-1,.,TGTGCCAGCAGCCAAGCGGCGACAGGGATGAACACTGAAGCTTTCTTT,CASSQAATGMNTEAFF
TRBV28,12,TRBD1,TRBJ1-3,.,TGTGCCAGCAACAGGGGTGGAAACACCATATATTTT,CASNRGGNTIYF
TRBV5-5,16,.,TRBJ1-6,.,TGTGCCAGCAGCTTGGGTGGGGGGGCTCTAGGTTCACCCCTCCACTTT,CASSLGGGALGSPLHF
TRBV19,14,TRBD1,TRBJ1-5,.,TGTGCCAGTAGGAGGGACAGGGTCCGTCAGCCCCAGCATTTT,CASRRDRVRQPQHF
TRBV11-2,19,.,TRBJ2-2,.,TGTGCCAGCAGCTTAGATAGGCGGGGGACATCTAGCAACACCGGGGAGCTGTTTTTT,CASSLDRRGTSSNTGELFF
TRBV30,13,.,TRBJ2-3,once,TGTGCCTGGAGCACAGGAAACACAGATACGCAGTATTTT,CAWSTGNTDTQYF
TRBV19,17,TRBD1,TRBJ1-5,.,TGTGCCAGTAGCCTTCTTGCAGGGGGCTTAAGCAATCAGCCCCAGCATTTT,CASSLLAGGLSNQPQHF
TRBV20-1,14,.,TRBJ2-1,.,TGCAGTGCTAGTTGGGCGGGGCCCCACAATGAGCAGTTCTTC,CSASWAGPHNEQFF
TRBV5-6,14,.,TRBJ1-6,.,TGTGCCAGCAGCTCGACAGGTTTTTGGTCACCCCTCCACTTT,CASSSTGFWSPLHF
TRBV14,16,TRBD1,TRBJ1-2,.,TGTGCCAGCAGCCAAGGGACAGGGATCTTTAACTATGGCTACACCTTC,CASSQGTGIFNYGYTF
TRBV6-4,14,.,TRBJ2-3,.,TGTGCCAGCAGTGACGGGCACCGCACAGATACGCAGTATTTT,CASSDGHRTDTQYF
TRBV19,15,TRBD1,TRBJ1-1,.,TGTGCCAGTAGTACGGGACAGGGTATAGATGTGGAAGCTTTCTTT,CASSTGQGIDVEAFF
TRBV12-5,15,.,TRBJ2-3,.,TGTGCTAGTGGTTGGGGGGTTACGGGTCAAGATACGCAGTATTTT,CASGWGVTGQDTQYF
TRBV28,13,.,TRBJ2-7,.,TGTGCCATCCGGCGAGGGACAAAGCACGAGCAGTACTTC,CAIRRGTKHEQYF
TRBV3-1/TRBV3-2,17,TRBD1,TRBJ2-1,once,TGTGCCAGCAGCCATACCCCGGGACAGAGGACCGGGAATGAGCAGTTCTTC,CASSHTPGQRTGNEQFF
TRBV29-1,13,.,TRBJ1-1,.,TGCAGCGTCGCGCGGGGGGTCGACAGAACAACTTTCTTT,CSVARGVDRTTFF
TRBV12-5,15,TRBD1,TRBJ2-7,.,TGTGCTAGTGGTGATCCTGACAGGGGGTCCTACGAGCAGTACTTC,CASGDPDRGSYEQYF
TRBV6-5,14,TRBD1,TRBJ1-5,.,TGTGCCAGCAGAGCGGACAGGGGCAATCAGCCCCAGCATTTT,CASRADRGNQPQHF
TRBV6-5,15,TRBD2,TRBJ2-4,.,TGTGCCAGCAGGGGTGTAGCGGGAGTGGAAAACATTCAGTACTTC,CASRGVAGVENIQYF
TRBV13,16,TRBD2,TRBJ2-3,.,TGTGCCAGCAGCTTATTCCTAGCGGGAGTCATTGATACGCAGTATTTT,CASSLFLAGVIDTQYF
TRBV19,17,TRBD2,TRBJ2-3,.,TGTGCCAGTAGTATGAGGGTAGCGGGAGGATTGGCAGATACGCAGTATTTT,CASSMRVAGGLADTQYF
TRBV2,14,TRBD1,TRBJ1-2,.,TGTGCCAGCGGCGACGGGACAGCCCTCTATGGCTACACCTTC,CASGDGTALYGYTF
TRBV19,13,.,TRBJ1-5,.,TGTGCCAGTAGTACCCAGGGAAATCAGCCCCAGCATTTT,CASSTQGNQPQHF
TRBV5-1,13,.,TRBJ1-1,.,TGCGCCAGCAGCTTGGCCGACAGCGGGGGGACTTTCTTT,CASSLADSGGTFF
TRBV24-1,13,.,TRBJ2-5,.,TGTGCCACCGGGACCGGGACTCGCGAGACCCAGTACTTC,CATGTGTRETQYF